What follows are 24 T cell receptor beta chains derived from one specimen sequenced in a study of cytomegalovirus exposure and HLA in healthy donors. The PCR was carried out with 60 Vbeta primers and 13 Jbeta primers. Only in-frame clones appear in the TCRdb table, and some are missing; sequencing was by immunoSEQ multiplex PCR. This table has approximately 100,000 clones, less than 85% appearing once. Sequenced material: PBMCs. The source of these receptors is a woman between 18 and 30 years old in good health and CMV-seropositive.

The chain couples TRBV19 to TRBJ2-2, with D possibly matching TRBD1 (6 bases). The germline V and J ends were trimmed by 7 bases and 4 bases, with 10 bases remaining between them. Germline V gives CDR1 LNHDA, CDR2 SQIVND (reference sequence). The CDR3 sequence is 13 residues long. For the CDR3, the DNA is TGTGCCAGTAAACCGGACAGCACCGGGGAGCTGTTTTTT. Translation: CASKPDSTGELFF.

V is TRBV4-1 and J is TRBJ1-2; 7 bases map to TRBD1. The V gene's germline CDR1 is MGHRA and CDR2 YSYEKL. V was clipped by 4 bases and J by 0 bases; unmatched bases: 2. CDR3 size: 14 residues. Written as DNA, the CDR3 is TGCGCCAGCAGCCGACAGGGAGCTAACTATGGCTACACCTTC. The encoded protein is CASSRQGANYGYTF.

The chain links TRBV30 to TRBJ2-7; possibly TRBD1 for D (5 bases). Germline V gene sequence: CDR1 GTSNPN, CDR2 SVGIG (reference sequence). The ends were cut back, 4 bases at V and 1 base at J, with 8 bases in the middle. This CDR3 is built from 12 residues. CDR3 sequence: CAWTTGSYEQYF. The CDR3 DNA reads as TGTGCCTGGACTACAGGATCCTACGAGCAGTACTTC. The whole variable domain, remainder taken from reference TRBV30 and TRBJ2-7, is SQTIHQWPATLVQPVGSPLSLECTVEGTSNPNLYWYRQAAGRGLQLLFYSVGIGQISSEVPQNLSASRPQDRQFILSSKKLLLSDSGFYLCAWTTGSYEQYFGPGTRLTVT.

V gene TRBV10-1 combines with J gene TRBJ2-7, with D maybe TRBD1 (6 bases). Germline assignment: CDR1 WNHNN and CDR2 SYGVQD (reference sequence). With 6 bases removed from V and 2 bases from J, the gap between germline ends came to 11 bases. The CDR3 has 13 residues. The CDR3: CASSSGTPYEQYF. The CDR3, as DNA: TGCGCCAGCAGCTCCGGGACACCCTACGAGCAGTACTTC.

This clone was counted only a few times. This chain links TRBV7-9 with TRBJ2-2; 12 nucleotides match TRBD2. Germline loops: CDR1 SEHNR, CDR2 FQNEAQ (reference sequence). V lost 5 bases and J lost 3; bases outside the gene matches: 10. The CDR3 runs 18 residues. The DNA of the CDR3 is TGTGCCAGCAGCCCCACGCGACTAGCGGGAGCGTACACCGGGGAGCTGTTTTTT. Encoded protein: CASSPTRLAGAYTGELFF.

This clone was seen more than once but under ten times. V and J are TRBV10-3 and TRBJ2-7; a possible D gene is TRBD1 (5 bases). The CDR3 contains 13 residues. The V gene lost 9 bases and the J gene lost 3 bases, with 15 bases spanning the gap. CDR1 is ENHRY, CDR2 SYGVKD, per germline. The CDR3 is CAMGRGPDYEQYF. For the CDR3, the DNA is TGTGCCATGGGAAGGGGTCCGGACTACGAGCAGTACTTC.

This chain connects TRBV5-1 to TRBJ1-2; 7 bases fit TRBD1. The CDR3 spans 13 residues. Germline CDR1 and CDR2: SGHRS and YFSETQ. With 3 bases clipped from V and 2 bases from J, the junction kept 1 base outside the gene matches. CDR3 region: CASSSTGNYGYTF. Here the CDR3 DNA reads TGCGCCAGCAGCTCGACAGGGAACTATGGCTACACCTTC.

The V call is TRBV28, the J call TRBJ1-5; a weak D match, TRBD1 (6 bases). This CDR3 has 15 amino acids. V was trimmed by 6 bases and J by 6 bases, leaving 18 bases between them. The germline CDR1 and CDR2 sequences are MDHEN and SYDVKM. The DNA of the CDR3 is TGTGCCAGCAGGTTAACAGGGTCCGGGGCTCAGCCCCAGCATTTT. Protein sequence: CASRLTGSGAQPQHF.

This chain uses TRBV7-6 with TRBJ2-1; D is unresolved. The CDR3 runs to 15 residues. The germline CDR1 and CDR2 sequences are SGHVS and FNYEAQ. Trimming removed 2 bases at V and 1 base at J, with 9 bases between. The CDR3 coding sequence is TGTGCCAGCAGCTTAATCAGTTATTCCTACAATGAGCAGTTCTTC. Amino acid sequence: CASSLISYSYNEQFF. The whole variable domain, remainder taken from reference TRBV7-6 and TRBJ2-1, is GAGVSQSPRYKVTKRGQDVALRCDPISGHVSLYWYRQALGQGPEFLTYFNYEAQQDKSGLPNDRFSAERPEGSISTLTIQRTEQRDSAMYRCASSLISYSYNEQFFGPGTRLTVL.

The V gene is TRBV10-1, the J gene TRBJ2-7; TRBD1 agrees at 8 bases. The CDR3 has 16 amino acids. V shed 0 bases and J 6 bases; nucleotides not matched to a gene: 10. Germline V gives CDR1 WNHNN, CDR2 SYGVQD (reference sequence). The CDR3 DNA reads as TGCGCCAGCAGTGAGTCTTGGGGGACAGGCCTCGCCGAGCAGTACTTC. Protein: CASSESWGTGLAEQYF.

The chain employs TRBV30 and TRBJ2-1; D might be TRBD2 (5 bases). Germline CDR1 and CDR2: GTSNPN and SVGIG (reference sequence). There are 14 residues in the CDR3. Deletions cut 4 bases from V and 8 bases from J, with 18 bases between. The CDR3 here is CAWILGPGSYEQFF. DNA for the CDR3: TGTGCCTGGATTTTAGGACCGGGGAGCTATGAGCAGTTCTTC.

The gene calls are TRBV7-8 and TRBJ1-1; D possibly corresponds to TRBD1 (6 bases). Germline lookup yields CDR1 SGHVS and CDR2 FQNEAQ. The V gene lost 1 base and the J gene lost 2 bases, with 17 bases spanning the gap. This CDR3 has 17 amino acids. The CDR3 region has the DNA TGTGCCAGCAGCTTAGTATTGTCCAGGACAGTCAACACTGAAGCTTTCTTT. Its translation is CASSLVLSRTVNTEAFF.

V is TRBV19 and J is TRBJ1-5, with D possibly being TRBD1 (6 bases). This CDR3 contains 14 residues. V was pared by 5 bases and J by 1 base, with 9 bases between. Germline CDR1 LNHDA, CDR2 SQIVND (reference sequence). The CDR3 DNA sequence: TGTGCCAGTAGTCTTGGACAGAGCAATCAGCCCCAGCATTTT. Translation gives CASSLGQSNQPQHF. The full variable domain, its missing parts supplied by reference TRBV19 and TRBJ1-5, is DGGITQSPKYLFRKEGQNVTLSCEQNLNHDAMYWYRQDPGQGLRLIYYSQIVNDFQKGDIAEGYSVSREKKESFPLTVTSAQKNPTAFYLCASSLGQSNQPQHFGDGTRLSIL.

Comments on this clone: The final CDR3 position lacks the conserved phenylalanine or tryptophan, pointing to a likely read error. The CDR3 loop is CASSEGEQGANEKLFV. The CDR3 region has the DNA TGTGCCAGCAGTGAGGGGGAACAGGGAGCTAATGAAAAACTGTTTGTT. This chain joins TRBV2 and TRBJ1-4, with a tentative D call TRBD1 (6 bases). V shed 3 bases and J shed 3 bases, with 14 bases lying between them. The CDR3 has 16 amino acids. The V gene's germline CDR1 is SNHLY and CDR2 FYNNEI.

The chain joins TRBV4-1 to TRBJ2-7; 10 bases fit TRBD1. This CDR3 contains 15 residues. V trimming: 2 bases; J trimming: 5 bases; junction bases outside the gene matches: 6. Germline V gives CDR1 MGHRA, CDR2 YSYEKL. The DNA of the CDR3 is TGCGCCAGCAGCCAAAGGGACAGGGGATTCAACGAGCAGTACTTC. It encodes CASSQRDRGFNEQYF.

As to this clone: Other nucleotide sequences from this sample produce the same CDR3. V gene TRBV19 combines with J gene TRBJ1-1, with 7 bases identical to TRBD1. Germline V CDR1 and CDR2: LNHDA, SQIVND (reference sequence). With V trimmed by 4 bases and J by 2 bases, 1 base remained unmatched. This CDR3 region has 13 residues. The CDR3 DNA is TGTGCCAGTAGTACAGGGGGAAACACTGAAGCTTTCTTT. Protein: CASSTGGNTEAFF.

The chain couples TRBV2 to TRBJ2-7, with 11 bases identical to TRBD1. J lost 5 bases, V lost 6 bases, and 3 bases had no gene match. This CDR3 is built from 13 residues. Germline V gene data show CDR1 as SNHLY and CDR2 as FYNNEI. CDR3 bases: TGTGCCAGCAGATGGACAGGGGGCGACGAGCAGTACTTC. This codes for CASRWTGGDEQYF.

Only one count was recorded for this clone. CDR3 protein: CASTPSGDYEQYF. CDR3 coding DNA: TGTGCCAGCACCCCTAGCGGGGACTACGAGCAGTACTTC. This chain connects TRBV27 to TRBJ2-7, with 9 nucleotides matching TRBD2. The germline V gene has CDR1 MNHEY and CDR2 SMNVEV (reference sequence). This CDR3 spans 13 amino acids. V dropped 7 bases and J dropped 3; count of bases not matched to a gene: 4.

This rearrangement joins TRBV6-1 to TRBJ2-5, with D perhaps matching TRBD2 (6 bases). The V end lost 4 bases, the J end lost 8 bases, and 17 bases lay between the germline ends. This CDR3 contains 14 residues. Per the germline V gene, CDR1 is MNHNS and CDR2 is SASEGT. The CDR3: CASSVGTGVYTQYF. CDR3 DNA: TGTGCCAGCAGTGTGGGGACTGGAGTTTATACCCAGTACTTC.

This clone was counted once. The chain uses TRBV27 and TRBJ2-1, with 8 bases matching TRBD2. V was clipped by 6 bases and J by 3 bases; unmatched bases: 4. CDR1 and CDR2 from the germline V gene are MNHEY and SMNVEV (reference sequence). The CDR3 is made up of 14 amino acids. DNA of the CDR3: TGTGCCAGCAGCACTAGCGGAGGCTACAATGAGCAGTTCTTC. The encoded protein is CASSTSGGYNEQFF.

V usage is TRBV2 and J usage is TRBJ2-7; D perhaps matches TRBD2 (6 bases). Per germline, CDR1 SNHLY and CDR2 FYNNEI. The CDR3 extends over 14 amino acids. V lost 3 bases and J lost 2, with 11 bases in between. CDR3 bases: TGTGCCAGCAGTGATACTAGCTGGGCCTACGAGCAGTACTTC. Protein: CASSDTSWAYEQYF.

The CDR3 loop is CASRQEREGWQYF. DNA of the CDR3: TGCGCCAGTCGACAGGAGCGGGAGGGTTGGCAGTACTTC. The rearrangement joins TRBV5-1 to TRBJ2-7; TRBD2 aligns across 10 bases. Unmatched junction bases numbered 11, after V lost 8 bases and J lost 9 bases. Germline V CDR1 and CDR2: SGHRS, YFSETQ. The CDR3 length is 13 residues.

V gene TRBV19 combines with J gene TRBJ1-2, with D possibly TRBD1 on 6 matching bases. This CDR3 contains 13 residues. The V end lost 3 bases, the J end lost 4 bases, and 9 bases lay between the germline ends. Germline loops: CDR1 LNHDA, CDR2 SQIVND (reference sequence). CDR3 sequence: CASSIRDTYGYTF. The CDR3 region has the DNA TGTGCCAGTAGTATCCGGGACACCTATGGCTACACCTTC. The full variable domain, completed using reference TRBV19 and TRBJ1-2, is DGGITQSPKYLFRKEGQNVTLSCEQNLNHDAMYWYRQDPGQGLRLIYYSQIVNDFQKGDIAEGYSVSREKKESFPLTVTSAQKNPTAFYLCASSIRDTYGYTFGSGTRLTVV.

The chain uses TRBV4-2 and TRBJ1-4; 12 bases line up with TRBD1. The germline V gene has CDR1 LGHNA and CDR2 YNFKEQ. Unmatched junction bases numbered 4, after V lost 0 bases and J lost 8 bases. This CDR3 is built from 16 residues. In DNA form, the CDR3 reads TGTGCCAGCAGCCAAGAGTCGGGGACAGGGGGCGAAAAACTGTTTTTT. Translating it yields CASSQESGTGGEKLFF.